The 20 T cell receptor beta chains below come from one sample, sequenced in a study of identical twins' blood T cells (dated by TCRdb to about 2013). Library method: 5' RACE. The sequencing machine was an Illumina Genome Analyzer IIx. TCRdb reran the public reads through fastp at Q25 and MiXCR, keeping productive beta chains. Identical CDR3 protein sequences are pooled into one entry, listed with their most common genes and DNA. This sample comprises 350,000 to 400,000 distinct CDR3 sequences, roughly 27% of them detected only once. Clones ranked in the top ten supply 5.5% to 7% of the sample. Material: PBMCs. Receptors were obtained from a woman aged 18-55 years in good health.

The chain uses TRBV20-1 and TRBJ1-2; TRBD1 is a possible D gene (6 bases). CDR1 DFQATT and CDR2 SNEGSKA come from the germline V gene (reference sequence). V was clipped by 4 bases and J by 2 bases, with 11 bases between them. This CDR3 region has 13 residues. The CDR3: CSATPRGNYGYTF. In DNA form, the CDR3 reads TGCAGTGCTACACCCAGGGGAAACTATGGCTACACCTTC.

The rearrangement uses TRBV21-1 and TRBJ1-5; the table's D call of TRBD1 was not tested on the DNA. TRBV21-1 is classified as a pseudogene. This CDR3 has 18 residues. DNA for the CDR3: TGTGCCAGCAGCAAAGATTTTTTCAGACAGCCCCCATATCAGCCCCAGCATTTT. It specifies CASSKDFFRQPPYQPQHF.

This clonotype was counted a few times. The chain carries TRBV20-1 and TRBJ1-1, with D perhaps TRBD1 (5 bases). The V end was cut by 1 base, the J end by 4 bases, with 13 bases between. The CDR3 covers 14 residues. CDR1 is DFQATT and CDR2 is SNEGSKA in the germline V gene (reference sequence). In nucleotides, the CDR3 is TGCAGTGCTAGAGGGGGCAGGGAAGTCACTGAAGCTTTCTTT. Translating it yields CSARGGREVTEAFF.

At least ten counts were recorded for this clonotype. The CDR3 reads CASPSRDRDYEQYF. CDR3 sequence (DNA): TGTGCCAGTCCCTCCCGGGACAGGGACTACGAGCAGTACTTC. The chain uses TRBV27 and TRBJ2-7; the match to TRBD1 covers 9 bases. CDR1 MNHEY and CDR2 SMNVEV come from the germline V gene (reference sequence). The CDR3 has 14 residues. Trimming took 9 bases from V and 3 from J; bases not matched to a gene: 9.

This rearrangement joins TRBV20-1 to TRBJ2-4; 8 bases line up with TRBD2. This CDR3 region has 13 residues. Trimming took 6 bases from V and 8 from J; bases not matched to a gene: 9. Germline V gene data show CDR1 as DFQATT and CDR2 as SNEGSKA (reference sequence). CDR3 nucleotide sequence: TGCAGTGCCGCGGGACTAGAGGGCGACATTCAGTACTTC. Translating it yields CSAAGLEGDIQYF.

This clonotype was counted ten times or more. CDR3 bases: TGTGCCAGCAGTTACCTTCAACAGGGCACTGAAGCTTTCTTT. It specifies CASSYLQQGTEAFF. V usage is TRBV6-5 and J usage is TRBJ1-1, with D possibly matching TRBD1 (6 bases). CDR1 and CDR2 (germline): MNHEY, SVGAGI. Trimming took off 2 bases at V and 4 bases at J, with 11 bases between the two ends. The CDR3 is made up of 14 amino acids.

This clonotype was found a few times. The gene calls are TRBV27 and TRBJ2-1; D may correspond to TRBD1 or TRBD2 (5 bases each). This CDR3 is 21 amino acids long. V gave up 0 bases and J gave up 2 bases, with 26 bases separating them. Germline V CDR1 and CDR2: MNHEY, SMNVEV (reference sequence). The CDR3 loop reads CASSLSVPGTLKLHTYNEQFF. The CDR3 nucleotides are TGTGCCAGCAGTTTATCCGTGCCAGGGACCCTAAAGCTGCACACCTACAATGAGCAGTTCTTC.

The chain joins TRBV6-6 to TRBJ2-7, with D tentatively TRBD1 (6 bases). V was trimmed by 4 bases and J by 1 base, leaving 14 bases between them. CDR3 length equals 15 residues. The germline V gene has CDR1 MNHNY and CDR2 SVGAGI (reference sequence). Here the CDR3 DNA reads TGTGCCAGCAGTTCGGGACAAGGTGGGTCCTACGAGCAGTACTTC. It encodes CASSSGQGGSYEQYF.

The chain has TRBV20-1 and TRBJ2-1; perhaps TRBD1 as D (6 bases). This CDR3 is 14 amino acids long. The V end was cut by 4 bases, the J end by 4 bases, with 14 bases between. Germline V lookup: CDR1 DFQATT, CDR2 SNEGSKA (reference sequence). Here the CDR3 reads CSAKSGTTYNEQFF. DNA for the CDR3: TGCAGTGCTAAATCCGGGACAACTTACAATGAGCAGTTCTTC.

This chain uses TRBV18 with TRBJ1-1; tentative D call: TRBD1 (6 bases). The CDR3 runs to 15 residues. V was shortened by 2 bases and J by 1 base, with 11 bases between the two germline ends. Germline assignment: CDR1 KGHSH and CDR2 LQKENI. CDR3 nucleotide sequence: TGTGCCAGCTCACCAAACGGGGGCGGGAACACTGAAGCTTTCTTT. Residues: CASSPNGGGNTEAFF.

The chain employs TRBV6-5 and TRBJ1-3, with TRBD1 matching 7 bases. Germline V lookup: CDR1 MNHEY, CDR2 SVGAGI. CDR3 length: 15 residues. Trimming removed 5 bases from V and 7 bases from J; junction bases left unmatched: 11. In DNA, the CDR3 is TGTGCCAGCAGTCCGTTTCCCGGGACAGAGAACACCATATATTTT. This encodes CASSPFPGTENTIYF.

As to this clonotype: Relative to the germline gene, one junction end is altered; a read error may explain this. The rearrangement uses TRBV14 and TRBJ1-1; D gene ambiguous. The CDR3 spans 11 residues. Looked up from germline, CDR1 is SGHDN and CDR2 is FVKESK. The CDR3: CATTDFTGAFF. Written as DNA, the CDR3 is TGTGCCACCACGGACTTTACTGGAGCTTTCTTT.

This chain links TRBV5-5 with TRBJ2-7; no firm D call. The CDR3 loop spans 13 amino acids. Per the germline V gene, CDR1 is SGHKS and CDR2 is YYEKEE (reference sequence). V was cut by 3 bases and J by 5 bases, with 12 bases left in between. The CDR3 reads CASSSPSLDEQYF. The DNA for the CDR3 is TGTGCCAGCAGCTCCCCTAGTCTCGACGAGCAGTACTTC.

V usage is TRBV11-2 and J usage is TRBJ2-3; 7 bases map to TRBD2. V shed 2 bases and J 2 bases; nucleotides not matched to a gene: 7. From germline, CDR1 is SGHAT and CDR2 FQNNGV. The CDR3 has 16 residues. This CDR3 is CASSLRGSGVTDTQYF. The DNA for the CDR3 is TGTGCCAGCAGCTTACGAGGGAGCGGGGTCACAGATACGCAGTATTTT.

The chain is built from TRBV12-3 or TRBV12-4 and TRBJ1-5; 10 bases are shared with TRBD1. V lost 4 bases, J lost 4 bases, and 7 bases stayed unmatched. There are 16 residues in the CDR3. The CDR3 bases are TGTGCCAGCAGTTCCGCGACAGGGGGCGCGAATCAGCCCCAGCATTTT. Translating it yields CASSSATGGANQPQHF.

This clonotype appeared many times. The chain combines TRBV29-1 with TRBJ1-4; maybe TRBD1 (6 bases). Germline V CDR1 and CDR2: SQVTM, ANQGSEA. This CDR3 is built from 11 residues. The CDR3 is CGTGLAEKLFF. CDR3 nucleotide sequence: TGCGGCACAGGGTTAGCAGAAAAACTGTTTTTT.

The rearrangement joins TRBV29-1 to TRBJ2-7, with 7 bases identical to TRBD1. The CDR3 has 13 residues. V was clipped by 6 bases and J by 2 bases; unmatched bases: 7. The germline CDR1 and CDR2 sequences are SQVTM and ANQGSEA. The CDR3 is CSVAGTVAYEQYF. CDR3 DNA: TGCAGCGTAGCCGGGACAGTGGCCTACGAGCAGTACTTC.

CDR3 nucleotides: TGCAGTGCGGGGGGACAGGGGGCCCGGACTGAAGCTTTCTTT. Translation gives CSAGGQGARTEAFF. The chain is built from TRBV20-1 and TRBJ1-1, with 12 bases fitting TRBD1. This CDR3 is 14 amino acids long. The V gene end was trimmed by 6 bases and the J gene end by 5 bases; junction bases not matched to a gene: 7. CDR1 DFQATT and CDR2 SNEGSKA come from the germline V gene (reference sequence).

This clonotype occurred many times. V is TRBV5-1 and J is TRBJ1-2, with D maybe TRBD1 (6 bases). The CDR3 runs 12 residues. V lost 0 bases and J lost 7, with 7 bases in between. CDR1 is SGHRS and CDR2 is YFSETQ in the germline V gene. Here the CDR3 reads CASSLEGGGYTF. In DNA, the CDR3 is TGCGCCAGCAGCTTGGAAGGGGGTGGCTACACCTTC.

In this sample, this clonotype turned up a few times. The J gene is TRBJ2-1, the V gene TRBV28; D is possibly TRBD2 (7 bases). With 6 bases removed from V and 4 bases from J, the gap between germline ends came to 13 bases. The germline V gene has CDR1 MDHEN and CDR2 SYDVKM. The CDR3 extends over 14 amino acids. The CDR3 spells CASSGGLYYNEQFF. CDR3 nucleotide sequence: TGTGCCAGCAGCGGGGGGCTGTATTACAATGAGCAGTTCTTC.